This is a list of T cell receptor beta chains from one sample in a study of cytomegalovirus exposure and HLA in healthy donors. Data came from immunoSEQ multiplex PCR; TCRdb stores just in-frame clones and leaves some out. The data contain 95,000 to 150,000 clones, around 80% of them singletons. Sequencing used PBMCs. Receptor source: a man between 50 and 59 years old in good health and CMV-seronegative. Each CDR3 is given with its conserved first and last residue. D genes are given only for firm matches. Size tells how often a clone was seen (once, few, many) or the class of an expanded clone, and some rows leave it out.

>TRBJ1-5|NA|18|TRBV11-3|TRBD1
CASSDAGGIDIGNQPQHF
TGTGCCAGCAGCGACGCAGGGGGGATCGATATTGGGAATCAGCCCCAGCATTTT
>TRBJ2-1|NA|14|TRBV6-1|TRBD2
CASGLREGPNEQFF
TGTGCCAGCGGACTCCGGGAGGGACCCAACGAGCAGTTCTTC
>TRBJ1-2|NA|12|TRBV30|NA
CAWSVQPWGYTF
TGTGCCTGGAGTGTACAACCCTGGGGCTACACCTTC
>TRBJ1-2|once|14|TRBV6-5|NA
CASSSTQGFYGYTF
TGTGCCAGCAGTTCTACACAGGGATTCTATGGCTACACCTTC
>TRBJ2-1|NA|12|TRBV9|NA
CASSPARGEQFF
TGTGCCAGCAGCCCGGCCAGGGGTGAGCAGTTCTTC
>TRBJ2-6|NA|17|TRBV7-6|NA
CASSSTTTVSGANVLTF
TGTGCCAGCAGCTCCACGACGACAGTCTCTGGGGCCAACGTCCTGACTTTC
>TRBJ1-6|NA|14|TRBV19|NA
CASSLREFNSPLHF
TGTGCCAGTAGTTTAAGAGAATTCAATTCACCCCTCCACTTT
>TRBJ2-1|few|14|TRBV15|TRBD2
CATSRGGGYNEQFF
TGTGCCACCAGCAGAGGCGGGGGATACAATGAGCAGTTCTTC
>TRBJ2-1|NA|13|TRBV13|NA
CASSLEGGNEQFF
TGTGCCAGCAGCTTAGAAGGAGGCAATGAGCAGTTCTTC
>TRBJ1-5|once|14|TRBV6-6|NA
CASSYPGSNQPQHF
TGTGCCAGCAGTTACCCGGGTAGCAATCAGCCCCAGCATTTT
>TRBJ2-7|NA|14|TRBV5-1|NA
CASSSGAGVDEQYF
TGCGCCAGCAGCTCCGGCGCCGGGGTAGACGAGCAGTACTTC
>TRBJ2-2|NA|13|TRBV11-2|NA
CASSRELTGELFF
TGTGCCAGCAGTCGAGAGCTCACCGGGGAGCTGTTTTTT
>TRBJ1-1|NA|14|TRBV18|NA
CASSPRNGNTEAFF
TGTGCCAGCTCACCGAGGAACGGGAACACTGAAGCTTTCTTT
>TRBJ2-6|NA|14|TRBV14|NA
CASSHILWANVLTF
TGTGCCAGCAGCCATATTCTTTGGGCCAACGTCCTGACTTTC
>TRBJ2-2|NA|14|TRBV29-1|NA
CSVANRDTTGELFF
TGCAGCGTTGCGAACAGGGATACCACCGGGGAGCTGTTTTTT
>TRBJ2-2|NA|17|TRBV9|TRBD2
CASSIGTSGRNTGELFF
TGTGCCAGCAGTATAGGGACTAGCGGGCGGAACACCGGGGAGCTGTTTTTT
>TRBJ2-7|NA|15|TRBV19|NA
CASSINWGLGYEQYF
TGTGCCAGTAGTATAAATTGGGGCCTCGGGTACGAGCAGTACTTC
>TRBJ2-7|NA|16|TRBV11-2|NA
CASTSYPGLHSYEQYF
TGTGCCAGCACCTCCTACCCGGGACTCCACTCCTACGAGCAGTACTTC
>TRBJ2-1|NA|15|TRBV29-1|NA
CSAEETLRSYNEQFF
TGCAGCGCAGAAGAGACACTCCGTTCCTACAATGAGCAGTTCTTC
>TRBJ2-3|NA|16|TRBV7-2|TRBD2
CASSLVVSGGTDTQYF
TGTGCCAGCAGCTTAGTAGTTAGCGGGGGGACAGATACGCAGTATTTT
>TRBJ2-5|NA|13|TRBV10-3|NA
CAISDQNQETQYF
TGTGCCATCAGTGATCAAAATCAAGAGACCCAGTACTTC
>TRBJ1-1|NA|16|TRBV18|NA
CASSLQGPPMNTEAFF
TGTGCCAGCTCCCTACAGGGCCCCCCAATGAACACTGAAGCTTTCTTT
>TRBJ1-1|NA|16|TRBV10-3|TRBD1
CAITKSGGAGVDQAFF
TGTGCCATCACCAAGTCAGGGGGCGCGGGGGTTGATCAAGCTTTCTTT
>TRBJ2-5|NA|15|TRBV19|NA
CASSYNREPRETQYF
TGTGCCAGTAGTTATAATCGGGAGCCCCGGGAGACCCAGTACTTC
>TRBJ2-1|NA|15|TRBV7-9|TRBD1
CASSFRDRGLNEQFF
TGTGCCAGCAGCTTCCGGGACAGGGGTCTCAATGAGCAGTTCTTC
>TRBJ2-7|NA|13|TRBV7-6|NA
CASSTGSGYEQYF
TGTGCCAGCAGCACGGGGTCTGGGTACGAGCAGTACTTC
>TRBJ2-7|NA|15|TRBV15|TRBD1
CATSRGDRADYEQYF
TGTGCCACCAGCAGAGGGGACAGGGCTGACTACGAGCAGTACTTC
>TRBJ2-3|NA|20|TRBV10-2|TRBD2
CASSVPLTSGGTTSTDTQYF
TGCGCCAGCAGTGTCCCCTTGACTAGCGGGGGGACGACTAGCACAGATACGCAGTATTTT
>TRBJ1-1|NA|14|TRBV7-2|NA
CASSSQQGGTEAFF
TGTGCCAGCAGCTCACAACAGGGTGGGACTGAAGCTTTCTTT
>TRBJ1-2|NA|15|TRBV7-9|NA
CASSLDGEGRSGYTF
TGTGCCAGCAGCTTAGACGGTGAAGGAAGGAGTGGCTACACCTTC
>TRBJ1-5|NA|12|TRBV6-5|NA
CASSYRGGTQHF
TGTGCCAGCAGTTACAGGGGTGGGACCCAGCATTTT
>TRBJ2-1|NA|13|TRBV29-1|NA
CSATKVSQGEQFF
TGCAGCGCAACGAAGGTGTCCCAGGGTGAGCAGTTCTTC
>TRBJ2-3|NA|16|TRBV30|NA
CAWSDRRGARPDTQYF
TGTGCCTGGAGCGACCGACGGGGGGCCAGGCCAGATACGCAGTATTTT
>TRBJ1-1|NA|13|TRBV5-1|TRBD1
CASSGDRLTEAFF
TGCGCCAGCAGCGGGGACAGACTTACTGAAGCTTTCTTT
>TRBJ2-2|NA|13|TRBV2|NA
CASRTLNPGELFF
TGTGCCAGCAGGACACTTAACCCCGGGGAGCTGTTTTTT
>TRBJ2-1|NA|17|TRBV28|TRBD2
CASSRTSGSPSYNEQFF
TGTGCCAGCAGTAGGACTAGCGGGAGCCCCTCCTACAATGAGCAGTTCTTC